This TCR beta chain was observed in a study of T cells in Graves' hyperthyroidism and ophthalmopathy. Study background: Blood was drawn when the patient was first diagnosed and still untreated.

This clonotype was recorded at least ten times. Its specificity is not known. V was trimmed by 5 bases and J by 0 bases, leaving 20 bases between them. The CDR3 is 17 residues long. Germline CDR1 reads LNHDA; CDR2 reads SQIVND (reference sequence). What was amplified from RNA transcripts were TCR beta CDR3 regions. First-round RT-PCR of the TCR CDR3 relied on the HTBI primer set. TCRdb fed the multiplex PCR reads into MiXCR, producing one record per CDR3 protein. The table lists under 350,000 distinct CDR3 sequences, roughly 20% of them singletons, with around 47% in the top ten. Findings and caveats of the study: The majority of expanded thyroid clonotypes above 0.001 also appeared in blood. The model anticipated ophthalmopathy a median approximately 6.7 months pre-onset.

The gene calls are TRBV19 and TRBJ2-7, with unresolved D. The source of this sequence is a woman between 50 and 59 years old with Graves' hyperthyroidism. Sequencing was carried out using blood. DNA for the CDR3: TGTGCCAGTAGTCCGCACCCGTCAGCGAGGAGCTCCTACGAGCAGTACTTC. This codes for CASSPHPSARSSYEQYF.